This TCR beta chain was documented in a study of T-cell reconstitution after alpha-beta-depleted transplantation in children. Study results and caveats: One year after transplant, T-cell counts and diversity came mostly from newly produced T cells. At day 60, the high TCRbeta diversity found in some patients originated from recipient T cells and thymic progenitors that had survived. Alpha-beta T cells present about two months after transplant were reported to originate from several hundred expanded graft clones.

The germline V gene encodes CDR1 DFQATT and CDR2 SNEGSKA (reference sequence). The CDR3 runs 13 residues. The authors prepared the TCRbeta library with unique molecular identifiers. TCRdb recomputed calls from the PCR reads with MiXCR, one row per CDR3 protein. In the table there are around 270,000 distinct CDR3 sequences, roughly 7.8% of which are singletons. As regards this clonotype: Its antigen is not identified. A much larger clone is a single base away; this may be a read error.

The TCR originated in a female patient between 2 and 15 years old who had a stem cell transplant for Fanconi anemia, so the T cells may come from the graft donor. Sequences were derived from peripheral blood, sampled 360 days after TCRalphabeta/CD19-depleted stem cell transplant. This chain connects TRBV20-1 to TRBJ2-1, with D unresolved. As DNA, the CDR3 is TGCAGTGCCCCCCGGTGGGGTGACAATGAGCACTTCTTC. This codes for CSAPRWGDNEHFF.